The 20 T cell receptor beta chains below come from one sample, sequenced in a study of early T cells in non-severe SARS-CoV-2 infection. TCRdb recomputed calls from the 5' RACE reads with MiXCR, one row per CDR3 protein. The repertoire holds roughly 50,000 distinct CDR3 sequences, roughly 6.2% seen once, with about 7% in the top ten. The sequenced sample was whole blood, obtained at baseline. The origin of the receptors is an adult who was a healthcare worker with PCR-confirmed SARS-CoV-2 infection or an uninfected control (not recorded which).

The sample holds many counts of this clonotype. This rearrangement joins TRBV12-3 or TRBV12-4 to TRBJ2-2, with 16 bases fitting TRBD2. The ends lost 8 bases at V and 6 bases at J; junction bases unmatched: 0. The CDR3 runs to 14 residues. The CDR3 region has the DNA TGTGCCAGCGGGACTAGCGGGAGGGCCGGGGAGCTGTTTTTT. Translation gives CASGTSGRAGELFF.

This clonotype was picked up many times. The chain uses TRBV25-1 and TRBJ2-7; a possible D gene is TRBD2 (7 bases). Looked up from germline, CDR1 is MGHDK and CDR2 is SYGVNS. The V end lost 6 bases, the J end lost 3 bases, and 12 bases lay between the germline ends. The CDR3 length is 13 residues. CDR3 sequence: CASRGGGYYEQYF. The CDR3 coding sequence is TGTGCCAGCAGAGGGGGAGGGTACTACGAGCAGTACTTC.

There are a few counts of this clonotype. The chain carries TRBV20-1 and TRBJ2-7; 7 bases align to TRBD1. V shed 5 bases and J 7 bases; nucleotides not matched to a gene: 11. This CDR3 has 13 residues. The germline CDR1 and CDR2 sequences are DFQATT and SNEGSKA (reference sequence). The CDR3 is CSASDRVAWEQYF. CDR3 nucleotides: TGCAGTGCTTCTGACAGGGTTGCGTGGGAGCAGTACTTC.

This clonotype was counted many times. V gene TRBV11-2 combines with J gene TRBJ2-1; D is perhaps TRBD2 (6 bases). Germline V gene lookup returns CDR1 SGHAT and CDR2 FQNNGV. This CDR3 has 16 amino acids. The V gene lost 5 bases and the J gene lost 0 bases, with 14 bases spanning the gap. The CDR3 bases are TGTGCCAGCAGCATATCAGCGGGCAGCTCCTACAATGAGCAGTTCTTC. Protein: CASSISAGSSYNEQFF.

The CDR3 is CASSFGSGNTGELFF. The CDR3 nucleotides are TGTGCCAGCAGCTTTGGTAGCGGGAACACCGGGGAGCTGTTTTTT. V usage is TRBV5-6 and J usage is TRBJ2-2; TRBD2 might be the D (6 bases). Trimming cost V 2 bases and J 1 base, with 9 bases left between them. The CDR3 runs to 15 residues. The V gene's germline CDR1 is SGHDT and CDR2 YYEEEE. Full variable domain (rest looked up from reference TRBV5-6 and TRBJ2-2): DAGVTQSPTHLIKTRGQQVTLRCSPKSGHDTVSWYQQALGQGPQFIFQYYEEEERQRGNFPDRFSGHQFPNYSSELNVNALLLGDSALYLCASSFGSGNTGELFFGEGSRLTVL.

This clonotype came up many times. The chain employs TRBV28 and TRBJ1-2; D may be TRBD1 (6 bases). CDR3 length: 15 residues. Germline V gene data show CDR1 as MDHEN and CDR2 as SYDVKM. V was clipped by 5 bases and J by 0 bases, with 13 bases between them. The CDR3, as DNA: TGTGCCAGCAGTGCCCCAAGGGGGGCTAACTATGGCTACACCTTC. Protein product: CASSAPRGANYGYTF.

This clonotype was found many times. The chain employs TRBV19 and TRBJ2-7; D is ambiguous. Germline CDR1 is LNHDA and CDR2 is SQIVND (reference sequence). V lost 1 base, J lost 2 bases, and 12 bases lay in between. This CDR3 is built from 15 residues. In nucleotides, the CDR3 is TGTGCCAGTAGTATAGGGTTGTTGGGAACCTACGAGCAGTACTTC. Protein product: CASSIGLLGTYEQYF. Using reference TRBV19 and TRBJ2-7 for the parts outside the CDR3, the full variable domain is DGGITQSPKYLFRKEGQNVTLSCEQNLNHDAMYWYRQDPGQGLRLIYYSQIVNDFQKGDIAEGYSVSREKKESFPLTVTSAQKNPTAFYLCASSIGLLGTYEQYFGPGTRLTVT.

This clonotype was seen ten or more times. The chain combines TRBV6-1 with TRBJ2-3; 10 bases align to TRBD2. V shed 7 bases and J 2 bases; nucleotides not matched to a gene: 12. The length of the CDR3 is 17 residues. Germline-derived CDR1 and CDR2 are MNHNS and SASEGT. In DNA form, the CDR3 reads TGTGCCAGCAATCCTTTGCCGGGGACTAGCGACACAGATACGCAGTATTTT. Protein: CASNPLPGTSDTDTQYF.

In this sample, this clonotype turned up many times. This chain uses TRBV20-1 with TRBJ2-1, with D perhaps TRBD1 or TRBD2 (5 bases each). The germline gives CDR1 DFQATT, CDR2 SNEGSKA (reference sequence). CDR3 length: 15 residues. Trimming took 3 bases from V and 8 from J, leaving 20 bases between them. This CDR3 is CSARSKGRQLYEQFF. CDR3 DNA sequence: TGCAGTGCTAGGTCAAAAGGGAGACAGCTGTATGAGCAGTTCTTC.

In this sample, this clonotype turned up many times. The rearrangement uses TRBV3-1 and TRBJ1-2; D remains ambiguous. The CDR3 sequence is 14 residues long. The V gene lost 0 bases and the J gene lost 8 bases, with 13 bases spanning the gap. The germline V gene has CDR1 LGHDT and CDR2 YNNKEL (reference sequence). CDR3 DNA sequence: TGTGCCAGCAGCCAAGATCTAGAGGGCCGCGGCTACACCTTC. Translating gives CASSQDLEGRGYTF.

This clonotype was counted ten times or more. The CDR3 is CASRPTQVYYGYTF. In nucleotides, the CDR3 is TGTGCCAGCAGACCTACACAGGTTTACTATGGCTACACCTTC. V gene TRBV12-3 or TRBV12-4 combines with J gene TRBJ1-2; D may be TRBD1 (5 bases). Trimming stripped 6 bases from V and 3 bases from J, with 14 bases between. This CDR3 spans 14 amino acids.

This chain uses TRBV29-1 with TRBJ2-3; no firm D call. V was pared by 7 bases and J by 0 bases, with 17 bases between. This CDR3 region has 15 residues. The V gene's germline CDR1 is SQVTM and CDR2 ANQGSEA. The CDR3: CSAINRTLSTDTQYF. Written as DNA, the CDR3 is TGCAGCGCCATAAATCGGACGCTAAGCACAGATACGCAGTATTTT.

This clonotype turned up a few times. The chain couples TRBV25-1 to TRBJ1-4; D gene uncertain. Germline CDR1 is MGHDK and CDR2 is SYGVNS. V was pared by 5 bases and J by 3 bases, with 7 bases between. The CDR3 runs 13 residues. The chain's CDR3 is CASSSDSNEKLFF. Written as DNA, the CDR3 is TGTGCCAGCAGTTCGGACTCTAATGAAAAACTGTTTTTT.

In this sample, this clonotype turned up many times. The V and J genes are TRBV7-6 and TRBJ2-7; D perhaps matches TRBD2 (6 bases). Per the germline V gene, CDR1 is SGHVS and CDR2 is FNYEAQ. Between the trimmed V and J ends, which lost 2 bases and 0 bases, there was a span of 11 bases. The CDR3 has 15 amino acids. CDR3 region: CASSLRDSSSYEQYF. In DNA form, the CDR3 reads TGTGCCAGCAGCTTACGGGACTCCTCCTCCTACGAGCAGTACTTC.

J is TRBJ2-7 and V is TRBV29-1, with TRBD2 as a possible D gene (6 bases). Germline CDR1 is SQVTM and CDR2 is ANQGSEA. CDR3 size: 13 residues. V was shortened by 8 bases and J by 6 bases, with 20 bases between the two germline ends. The CDR3 spells CSIRQASVGEQYF. Here the CDR3 DNA reads TGCAGCATCCGTCAGGCTAGCGTCGGCGAGCAGTACTTC.

This clonotype was detected only a few times. J is TRBJ2-3 and V is TRBV6-2 or TRBV6-3; tentative D call: TRBD2 (6 bases). The CDR3 is made up of 11 amino acids. In germline, CDR1 is MNHEY, CDR2 SVGEGT. V lost 7 bases, J lost 8 bases, and 10 bases lay in between. The DNA of the CDR3 is TGTGCCAGCAACCTGCGGGGTACGCAGTATTTT. Protein product: CASNLRGTQYF.

This clonotype was recorded a few times. The chain joins TRBV20-1 to TRBJ2-5; the D gene is possibly TRBD1 (6 bases). This CDR3 comprises 15 residues. Per the germline V gene, CDR1 is DFQATT and CDR2 is SNEGSKA (reference sequence). Trimming shortened V by 6 bases and J by 2 bases, and 19 bases separated the two germline ends. CDR3 in amino acids: CSAFAWGRGQETQYF. The CDR3 bases are TGCAGTGCATTCGCCTGGGGGCGTGGGCAAGAGACCCAGTACTTC.

V is TRBV6-1 and J is TRBJ2-3; the match to TRBD2 covers 9 bases. The ends lost 7 bases at V and 3 bases at J; junction bases unmatched: 5. The CDR3 runs 14 residues. Germline V gene lookup returns CDR1 MNHNS and CDR2 SASEGT. CDR3 region: CASNRLAVTDTQYF. In DNA, the CDR3 is TGTGCCAGCAATAGACTAGCGGTTACAGATACGCAGTATTTT.

This clonotype was observed at least ten times. The J gene is TRBJ2-2, the V gene TRBV6-1; no firm D call. Germline V lookup: CDR1 MNHNS, CDR2 SASEGT. The CDR3 contains 15 residues. V was clipped by 4 bases and J by 4 bases, with 13 bases between them. In nucleotides, the CDR3 is TGTGCCAGCAGTGCCCTTTCAGACACCACCGGGGAGCTGTTTTTT. Protein product: CASSALSDTTGELFF.

This clonotype appeared many times. This rearrangement joins TRBV2 to TRBJ1-5; 7 nucleotides match TRBD1. The germline CDR1 and CDR2 sequences are SNHLY and FYNNEI. CDR3 size: 12 residues. Germline trimming cut 3 bases from V and 11 bases from J; bases unmatched to any gene: 4. CDR3 region: CASSETGQAQHF. The CDR3 region has the DNA TGTGCCAGCAGTGAGACAGGGCAGGCCCAGCATTTT.